This TCR beta chain is drawn from a study of T cell changes during pregnancy in multiple sclerosis. Trimming removed 5 bases at V and 0 bases at J, with 12 bases between. Germline CDR1 and CDR2: ENHRY and SYGVKD. The CDR3 spans 15 residues. Assay: immunoSEQ multiplex PCR; the TCRdb copy retains only in-frame clones and omits some. The sample yields roughly 100,000 clones, about nine tenths seen once. This TCR was sampled from a female donor in good health, enrolled as a control in a pregnancy study. The material sequenced was peripheral blood, taken after pregnancy. The rearrangement uses TRBV10-3 and TRBJ2-3; weak D call: TRBD2 (5 bases). CDR3 sequence (DNA): TGTGCCATCAGTCTCCGAGCGGCTAGCACAGATACGCAGTATTTT. Translating gives CAISLRAASTDTQYF.